The clone carrying this T cell receptor (beta chain) showed up just once. Germline CDR1 and CDR2: SGHNT and YYREEE (reference sequence). CDR3 length: 17 residues. V was cut by 0 bases and J by 3 bases, with 15 bases left in between. Methods used by the authors: It was from reference gene primer amplification that nucleated cell counts were estimated. Profiled with immunoSEQ multiplex PCR; TCRdb holds only in-frame clones, not every one. That table gives V, J and clone size, and the DNA gave D and trimming. The table has 85,000 to 100,000 clones, more than 70% seen once. The data belong to a study of blood T cell repertoires in COVID-19. Study summary: Nucleic acid was either cDNA or gDNA, and it came from T cells, B-cell-depleted T cells, or PBMCs.

This rearrangement joins TRBV5-4 to TRBJ2-2; D not resolved. The sample comprised peripheral blood. This clonotype was sampled from an older woman in a cohort sampled during active or convalescent COVID-19. This CDR3 is CASSLASGSLDTGELFF. CDR3 nucleotide sequence: TGTGCCAGCAGCTTGGCCAGTGGTAGCCTAGACACCGGGGAGCTGTTTTTT. The full variable domain, in which reference TRBV5-4 and TRBJ2-2 provide the parts outside the CDR3, is ETGVTQSPTHLIKTRGQQVTLRCSSQSGHNTVSWYQQALGQGPQFIFQYYREEENGRGNFPPRFSGLQFPNYSSELNVNALELDDSALYLCASSLASGSLDTGELFFGEGSRLTVL.